This TCR beta chain appears in the sequencing data of a study of T cell changes during pregnancy in multiple sclerosis. This clone was picked up a small number of times. The repertoire was sequenced with immunoSEQ multiplex PCR; TCRdb's copy has only in-frame clones and lacks some. The sample holds around 77,000 clones; about 92% are singletons and the top ten take 1.2%. CDR3 length equals 12 residues. Germline V gives CDR1 SNHLY, CDR2 FYNNEI. The V end lost 7 bases, the J end lost 6 bases, and 12 bases lay between the germline ends. This specimen consisted of peripheral blood, obtained in the third trimester of pregnancy. The sequence was collected from a female donor with multiple sclerosis, enrolled in a pregnancy study. The chain is built from TRBV2 and TRBJ1-2; D remains unclear. The CDR3 DNA is TGTGCCAGCAAACTCCGACTGGATGGCTACACCTTC. It translates to CASKLRLDGYTF.